The clone carrying this T cell receptor (beta chain) occurred a few times. The V end was cut by 2 bases, the J end by 4 bases, with 17 bases between. This CDR3 has 16 amino acids. CDR1 is KGHSH, CDR2 LQKENI, per germline. This entry belongs to a study of blood T cell repertoires in COVID-19. About the study: The origin of the acute and convalescent COVID-19 samples was the United States, Italy and Spain. The analysed material was cDNA or gDNA that came from T cells, B-cell-depleted T cells, or PBMCs.

As handled by the study authors: Amplification of reference gene primers provided the estimated nucleated cell counts. The method was immunoSEQ multiplex PCR; TCRdb's version includes in-frame clones alone and lacks a portion of them. The V and J calls and clone size are taken from that table; D and trimming were inferred from the DNA. The sample records roughly 100,000 clones, roughly 71% being singletons. The sequenced sample was peripheral blood. The clonotype originates from a woman at least 80 years old with acute or convalescent COVID-19. This chain links TRBV18 with TRBJ1-2; TRBD1 might be the D (6 bases). The CDR3 DNA reads TGTGCCAGCTCACCAGAGGGGTTACAGGGTGCCTATGGCTACACCTTC. Translating it yields CASSPEGLQGAYGYTF.